This TCR beta chain is drawn from a study of T cell changes during pregnancy in multiple sclerosis (dated by TCRdb to the late 2010s). In the study overall: The study looked at changes in the T cell repertoire across pregnancy in women with multiple sclerosis.

On this clone: There is no known antigen for this receptor. Base qualities are not at hand, and no much larger clone is one base apart.

From a lookup of the germline V gene, CDR1 and CDR2 are MDHEN and SYDVKM. Measured from the cysteine to the phenylalanine, the CDR3 is 15 residues long. Just CDR3 DNA is preserved here, 45 bases in frame from base 1. Compared with germline, V lacks 6 bases and J lacks 2 bases; bases without a gene match: 6. Receptor amplification or capture employed the immunoSEQ multiplex PCR assay. The clones in this table, taken by TCRdb from immuneACCESS, are in-frame only. Not every clone is retained; where verified, under half of the shortfall comes from an unresolved V gene, and the cause of the rest is unknown. For this sample the table gives 45,000 to 55,000 clones, of which 88% were detected only once. The ten largest clones represent 1.2% of the sample.

This TCR was recovered from a female donor with multiple sclerosis, enrolled in a pregnancy study. The V and J genes are TRBV28 and TRBJ2-3; 9 middle bases align to TRBD2. This material consisted of CD4+ T cells from peripheral blood mononuclear cells, taken in the second trimester of pregnancy. This receptor has the CDR3 CASSPSGGYTDTQYF. The nucleotide sequence reads TGTGCCAGCAGCCCAAGCGGGGGGTACACAGATACGCAGTATTTT.